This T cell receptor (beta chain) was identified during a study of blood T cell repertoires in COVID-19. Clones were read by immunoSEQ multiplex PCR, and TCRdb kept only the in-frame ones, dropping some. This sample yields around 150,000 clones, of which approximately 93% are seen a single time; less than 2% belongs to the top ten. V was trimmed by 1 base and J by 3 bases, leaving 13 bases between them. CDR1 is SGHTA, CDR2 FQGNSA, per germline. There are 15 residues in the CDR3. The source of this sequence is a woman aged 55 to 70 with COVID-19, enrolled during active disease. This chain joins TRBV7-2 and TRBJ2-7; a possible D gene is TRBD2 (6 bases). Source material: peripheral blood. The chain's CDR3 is CASSLEIGTVYEQYF. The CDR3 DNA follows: TGTGCCAGCAGCTTAGAAATAGGGACTGTCTACGAGCAGTACTTC.